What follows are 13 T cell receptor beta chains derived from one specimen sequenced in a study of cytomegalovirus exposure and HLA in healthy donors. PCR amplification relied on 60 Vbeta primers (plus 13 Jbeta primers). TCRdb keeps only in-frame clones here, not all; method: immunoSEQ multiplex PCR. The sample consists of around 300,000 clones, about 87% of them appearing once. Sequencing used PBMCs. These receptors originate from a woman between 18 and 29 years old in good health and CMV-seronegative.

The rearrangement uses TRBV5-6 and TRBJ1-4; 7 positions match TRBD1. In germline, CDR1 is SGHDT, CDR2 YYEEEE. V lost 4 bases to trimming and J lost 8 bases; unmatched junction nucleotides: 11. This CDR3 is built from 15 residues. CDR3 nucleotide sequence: TGTGCCAGCAGCCCCCGACAGGGAAGGAAGGAAAAACTGTTTTTT. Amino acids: CASSPRQGRKEKLFF.

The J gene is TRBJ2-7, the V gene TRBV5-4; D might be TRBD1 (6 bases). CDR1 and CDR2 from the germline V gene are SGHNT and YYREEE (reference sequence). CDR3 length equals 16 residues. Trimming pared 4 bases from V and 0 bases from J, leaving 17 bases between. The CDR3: CASSPTPTGSSYEQYF. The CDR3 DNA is TGTGCCAGCAGCCCGACCCCTACAGGGAGCTCCTACGAGCAGTACTTC.

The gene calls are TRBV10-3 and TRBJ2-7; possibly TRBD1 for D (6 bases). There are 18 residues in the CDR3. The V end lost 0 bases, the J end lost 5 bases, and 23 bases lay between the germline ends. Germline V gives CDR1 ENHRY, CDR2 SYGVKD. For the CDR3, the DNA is TGTGCCATCAGTGAGTCTGGGTCCGGAGACAGGACGATCAACGAGCAGTACTTC. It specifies CAISESGSGDRTINEQYF.

CDR3 DNA sequence: TGTGCCAGCAGTTCACGATCGGGCGGGGAGCTGTTTTTT. Encoded protein: CASSSRSGGELFF. This chain links TRBV27 with TRBJ2-2; D remains ambiguous. This CDR3 is 13 amino acids long. Germline CDR1 and CDR2: MNHEY and SMNVEV (reference sequence). Trimming took off 4 bases at V and 7 bases at J, with 10 bases between the two ends.

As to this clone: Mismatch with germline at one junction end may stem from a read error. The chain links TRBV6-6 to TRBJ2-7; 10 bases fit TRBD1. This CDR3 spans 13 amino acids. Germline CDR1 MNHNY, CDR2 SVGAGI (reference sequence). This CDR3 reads CASSPPGQGSFFF. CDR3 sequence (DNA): TGTGCCAGCAGTCCGCCGGGACAGGGGTCCTTTTTTTTC.

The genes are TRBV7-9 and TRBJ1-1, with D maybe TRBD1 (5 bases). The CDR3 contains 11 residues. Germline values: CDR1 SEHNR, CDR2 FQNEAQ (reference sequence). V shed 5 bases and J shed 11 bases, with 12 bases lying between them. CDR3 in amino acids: CASSAGVFAFF. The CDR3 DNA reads TGTGCCAGCAGCGCGGGGGTCTTTGCTTTCTTT.

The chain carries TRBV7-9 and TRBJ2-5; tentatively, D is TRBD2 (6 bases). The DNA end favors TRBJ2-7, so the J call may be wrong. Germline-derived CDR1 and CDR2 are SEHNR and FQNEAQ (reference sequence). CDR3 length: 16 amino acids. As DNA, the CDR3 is TGTGCCAGCAGCTTAGCGCGACCGGGGGAAGGGTACGAGCAGTACTTC. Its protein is CASSLARPGEGYEQYF.

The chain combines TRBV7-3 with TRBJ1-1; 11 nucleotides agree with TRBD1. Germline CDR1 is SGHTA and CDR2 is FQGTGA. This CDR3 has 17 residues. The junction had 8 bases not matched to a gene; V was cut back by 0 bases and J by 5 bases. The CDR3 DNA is TGTGCCAGCAGCTTAACGCCCGGACAGGGGGCGCGAACTGAAGCTTTCTTT. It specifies CASSLTPGQGARTEAFF.

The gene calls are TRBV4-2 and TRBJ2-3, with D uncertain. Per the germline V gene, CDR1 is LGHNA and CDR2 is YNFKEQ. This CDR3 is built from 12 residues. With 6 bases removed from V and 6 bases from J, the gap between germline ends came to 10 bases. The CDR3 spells CASRNTMDTQYF. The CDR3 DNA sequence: TGTGCCAGCAGGAACACCATGGATACGCAGTATTTT.

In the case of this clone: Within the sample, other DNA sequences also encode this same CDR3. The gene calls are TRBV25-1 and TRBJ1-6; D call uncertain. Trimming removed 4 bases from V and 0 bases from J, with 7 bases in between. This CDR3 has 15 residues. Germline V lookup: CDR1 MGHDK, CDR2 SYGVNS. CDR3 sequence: CASSAGISYNSPLHF. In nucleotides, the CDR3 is TGTGCCAGCAGTGCGGGTATCTCCTATAATTCACCCCTCCACTTT.

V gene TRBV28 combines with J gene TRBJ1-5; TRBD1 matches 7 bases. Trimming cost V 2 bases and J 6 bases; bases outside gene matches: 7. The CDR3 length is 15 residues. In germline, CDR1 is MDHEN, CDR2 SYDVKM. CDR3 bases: TGTGCCAGCAGTTTACCCACACAGGGGACTCAGCCCCAGCATTTT. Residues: CASSLPTQGTQPQHF.

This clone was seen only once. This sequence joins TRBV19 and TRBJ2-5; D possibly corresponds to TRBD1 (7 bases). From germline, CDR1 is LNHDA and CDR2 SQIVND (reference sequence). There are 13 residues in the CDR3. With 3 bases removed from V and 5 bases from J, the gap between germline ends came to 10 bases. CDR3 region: CASSISGGETQYF. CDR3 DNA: TGTGCCAGTAGTATTTCAGGGGGGGAGACCCAGTACTTC.

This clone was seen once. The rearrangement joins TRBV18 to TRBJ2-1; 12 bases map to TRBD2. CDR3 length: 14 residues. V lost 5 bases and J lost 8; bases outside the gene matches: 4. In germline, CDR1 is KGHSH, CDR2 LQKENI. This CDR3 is CASSTSGGFYEQFF. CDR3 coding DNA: TGTGCCAGCTCAACTAGCGGGGGGTTCTATGAGCAGTTCTTC.